The source of this T cell receptor (beta chain) is a study of Graves' ophthalmopathy and Graves' hyperthyroidism. The wider study: Samples of peripheral blood were obtained at initial diagnosis, prior to treatment of any kind.

No donor had other autoimmune disease, uncontrolled infection, pregnancy or lactation. Diagnoses were established from clinical symptoms, serum thyroxine, TRAb, thyroid ultrasound and orbital computed tomography. Study results and limitations: Most thyroid clonotypes expanded beyond 0.001 frequency were also found in blood.

This clonotype was recorded at least ten times. Its antigen is undetermined. With V trimmed by 1 base and J by 4 bases, 0 bases remained unmatched. The germline CDR1 and CDR2 sequences are LGHNA and YNFKEQ. The CDR3 consists of 14 residues. TCR beta CDR3 amplification used RNA transcripts. A first-round RT-PCR used HTBI primers, followed by a second-round multiplex PCR. TCRdb independently ran MiXCR on the multiplex PCR reads; one entry per CDR3 protein. Altogether about 220,000 distinct CDR3 sequences are present, about 22% being singletons, with the ten largest covering more than 35%. The sample consisted of peripheral blood. The sequence was obtained from a woman aged 50 to 65 with Graves' ophthalmopathy. The J gene is TRBJ1-5, the V gene TRBV4-2, with 8 bases that match TRBD1. In nucleotides, the CDR3 is TGTGCCAGCAGCCAAGGGACAGGGAATCAGCCCCAGCATTTT. Amino acids: CASSQGTGNQPQHF.